This TCR beta chain was retrieved from a study of cytomegalovirus exposure and HLA in healthy donors. Study background: An earlier analysis identified more than 90 million unique TCR beta sequences in 150 million to 200 million T cells.

The study ran its PCR with 60 Vbeta and 13 Jbeta primers. Profiling relied on immunoSEQ multiplex PCR, and the TCRdb table lists in-frame clones only, not all of them. The repertoire holds under 200,000 clones, with around 79% as singletons. The clonotype comes from a male donor in good health and CMV-seropositive. The specimen sequenced was PBMCs.

The CDR3, as DNA: TGTGCCAGCAGCATTTACCAGGACAGCACCTTCTATGGCTACACCTTC. This encodes CASSIYQDSTFYGYTF. The chain has TRBV7-8 and TRBJ1-2; TRBD1 might be the D (6 bases). Germline V CDR1 and CDR2: SGHVS, FQNEAQ. The CDR3 has 16 residues. V gave up 5 bases and J gave up 4 bases, with 20 bases separating them.